This entry describes one T cell receptor beta chain. The same CDR3 is also encoded by other DNA sequences in this sample. This CDR3 has 14 residues. Trimming pared 4 bases from V and 1 base from J, leaving 12 bases between. Germline V lookup: CDR1 SGHDT, CDR2 YYEEEE. The source of the sample is a study of control samples from healthy donors and cancer patients. The data were produced by immunoSEQ multiplex PCR, yet TCRdb's version contains in-frame clones alone and is incomplete. The table records 140,000 or so clones, roughly 89% of them present only once. The clonotype was recovered from a young man in good health. This sequence joins TRBV5-6 and TRBJ2-7; D perhaps matches TRBD2 (6 bases). The sequencing sample was made of blood. DNA of the CDR3: TGTGCCAGCAGCCTGGGGGGAGATTCCTACGAGCAGTACTTC. This sequence encodes CASSLGGDSYEQYF.